This T cell receptor beta chain was documented in a study of CD8 T cells in ankylosing spondylitis. Study-wide results and caveats: Significant enrichment of disease-linked clones was reportedly seen in matched ankylosing spondylitis synovial fluid. A TCR beta motif of fewer than 10 highly homologous variants seemed to mark ankylosing spondylitis blood. Peripheral blood held disease-linked clones only at relatively low frequency, and these were CD8+.

The V segment lost 3 bases and the J segment 3 bases; nucleotides outside the gene matches: 4. The length of the CDR3 is 14 residues. CDR1 is ENHRY, CDR2 SYGVKD, per germline. Construction of TCR beta libraries was performed using quantitative 5'-RACE with molecular barcodes. TCRdb passed the 5' RACE reads through MiXCR, listing each CDR3 protein once. The table includes 650,000 to 800,000 distinct CDR3 sequences, over 15% detected once. In the case of this clonotype: Its target is unknown.

The TCR sequence derives from a male donor with ankylosing spondylitis. The chain is built from TRBV10-3 and TRBJ2-7, with 8 bases identical to TRBD2. Material: blood, either unsorted or a sorted T cell fraction (not recorded which). Here the CDR3 reads CAISETGGGYEQYF. DNA of the CDR3: TGTGCCATCAGTGAAACGGGGGGGGGCTACGAGCAGTACTTC.